This T cell receptor beta chain was profiled in a study of control samples from healthy donors and cancer patients. Method: immunoSEQ multiplex PCR; TCRdb's copy keeps in-frame clones and lacks some. The sample shows 150,000 to 200,000 clones, 92% of them seen only once. Per germline, CDR1 SEHNR and CDR2 FQNEAQ (reference sequence). Trimming removed 1 base at V and 2 bases at J, with 15 bases between. CDR3 length: 16 amino acids. V and J are TRBV7-9 and TRBJ2-7, with a possible D match to TRBD2 (5 bases). This receptor was identified in a woman aged 30 to 39 in good health. The specimen was blood. CDR3: CASSLVLEGSAYEQYF. The CDR3 DNA sequence: TGTGCCAGCAGCTTAGTACTCGAGGGATCCGCCTACGAGCAGTACTTC.